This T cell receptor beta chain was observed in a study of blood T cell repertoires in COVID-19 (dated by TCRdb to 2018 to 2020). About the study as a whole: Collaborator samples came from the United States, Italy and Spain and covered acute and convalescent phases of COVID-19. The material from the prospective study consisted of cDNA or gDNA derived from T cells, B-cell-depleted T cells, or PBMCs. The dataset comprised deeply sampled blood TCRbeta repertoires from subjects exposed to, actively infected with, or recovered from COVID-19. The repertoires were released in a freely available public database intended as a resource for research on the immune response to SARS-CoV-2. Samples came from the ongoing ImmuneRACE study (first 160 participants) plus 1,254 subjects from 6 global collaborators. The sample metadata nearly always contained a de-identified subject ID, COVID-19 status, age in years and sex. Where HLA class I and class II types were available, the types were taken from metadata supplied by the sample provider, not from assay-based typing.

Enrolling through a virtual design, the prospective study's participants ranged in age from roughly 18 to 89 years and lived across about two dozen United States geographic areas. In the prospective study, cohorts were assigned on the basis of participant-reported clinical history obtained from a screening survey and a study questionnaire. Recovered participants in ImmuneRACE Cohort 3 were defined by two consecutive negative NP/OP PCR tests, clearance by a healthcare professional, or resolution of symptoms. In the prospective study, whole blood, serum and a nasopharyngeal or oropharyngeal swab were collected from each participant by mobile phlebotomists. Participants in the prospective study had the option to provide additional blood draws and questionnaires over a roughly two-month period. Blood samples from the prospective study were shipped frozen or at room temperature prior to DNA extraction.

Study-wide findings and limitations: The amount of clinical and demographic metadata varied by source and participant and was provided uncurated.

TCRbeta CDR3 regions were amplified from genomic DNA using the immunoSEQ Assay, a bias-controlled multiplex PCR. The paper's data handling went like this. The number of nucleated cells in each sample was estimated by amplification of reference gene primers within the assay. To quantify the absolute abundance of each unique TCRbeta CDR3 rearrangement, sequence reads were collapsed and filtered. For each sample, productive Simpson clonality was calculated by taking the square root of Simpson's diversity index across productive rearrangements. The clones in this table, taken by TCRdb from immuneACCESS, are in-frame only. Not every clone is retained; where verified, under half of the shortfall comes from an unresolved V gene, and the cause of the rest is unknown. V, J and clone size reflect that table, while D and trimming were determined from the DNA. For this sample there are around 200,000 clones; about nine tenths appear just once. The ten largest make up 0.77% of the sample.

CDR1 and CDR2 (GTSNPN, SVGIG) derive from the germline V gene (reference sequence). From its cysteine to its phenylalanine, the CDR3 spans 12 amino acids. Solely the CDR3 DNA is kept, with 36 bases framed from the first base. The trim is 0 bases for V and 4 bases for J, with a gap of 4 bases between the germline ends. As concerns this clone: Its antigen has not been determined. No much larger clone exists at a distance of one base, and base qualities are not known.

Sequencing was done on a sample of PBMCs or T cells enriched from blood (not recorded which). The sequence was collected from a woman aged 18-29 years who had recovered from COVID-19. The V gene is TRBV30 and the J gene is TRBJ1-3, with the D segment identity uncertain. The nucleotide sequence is TGTGCCTGGAGTGTACTAGGAAACACCATATATTTT. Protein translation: CAWSVLGNTIYF.